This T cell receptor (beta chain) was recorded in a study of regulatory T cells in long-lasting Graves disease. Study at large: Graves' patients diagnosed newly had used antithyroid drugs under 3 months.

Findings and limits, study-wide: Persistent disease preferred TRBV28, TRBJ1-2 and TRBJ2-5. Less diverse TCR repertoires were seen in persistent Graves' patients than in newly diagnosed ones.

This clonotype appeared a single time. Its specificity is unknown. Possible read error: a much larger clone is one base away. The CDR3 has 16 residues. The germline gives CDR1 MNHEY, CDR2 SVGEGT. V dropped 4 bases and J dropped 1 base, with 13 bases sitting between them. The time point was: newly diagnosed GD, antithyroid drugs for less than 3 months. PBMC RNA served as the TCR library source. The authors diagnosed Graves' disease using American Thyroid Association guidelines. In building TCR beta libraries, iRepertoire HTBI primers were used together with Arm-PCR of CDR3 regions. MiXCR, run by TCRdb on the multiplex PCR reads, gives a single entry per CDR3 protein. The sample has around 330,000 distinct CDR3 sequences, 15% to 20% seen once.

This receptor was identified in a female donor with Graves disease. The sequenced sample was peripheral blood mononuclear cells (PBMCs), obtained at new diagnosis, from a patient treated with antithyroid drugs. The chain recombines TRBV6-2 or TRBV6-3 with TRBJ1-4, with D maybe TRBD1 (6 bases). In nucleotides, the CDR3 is TGTGCCAGCAGTTCCCTACGGACAGAAACTAATGAAAAACTGTTTTTT. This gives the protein CASSSLRTETNEKLFF.